These 4 T cell receptor beta chains came from one sample sequenced in a study of cytomegalovirus exposure and HLA in healthy donors. PCR involved 60 Vbeta and 13 Jbeta primers. TCRdb's table, derived via immunoSEQ multiplex PCR, lists solely in-frame clones and lacks some. Of about 180,000 clones listed, about four fifths are singletons. Sequenced: PBMCs. Receptors were obtained from a male donor in good health and CMV-seronegative.

This clone was observed a handful of times. V and J are TRBV6-6 and TRBJ1-3, with TRBD1 as a possible D gene (6 bases). The V end lost 1 base, the J end lost 2 bases, and 6 bases lay between the germline ends. CDR3 length equals 14 residues. In germline, CDR1 is MNHNY, CDR2 SVGAGI (reference sequence). The CDR3 loop reads CASSYWTAGNTIYF. The CDR3 nucleotides read TGTGCCAGCAGTTACTGGACAGCTGGAAACACCATATATTTT.

This chain joins TRBV10-3 and TRBJ1-5, with D perhaps matching TRBD1 (5 bases). This CDR3 has 14 amino acids. Germline lookup yields CDR1 ENHRY and CDR2 SYGVKD. Trimming took off 8 bases at V and 1 base at J, with 12 bases between the two ends. CDR3 DNA sequence: TGTGCCATCGCTTCCGGGGGGAGCAATCAGCCCCAGCATTTT. It encodes CAIASGGSNQPQHF.

The chain links TRBV4-1 to TRBJ2-3; a weak D match, TRBD1 (6 bases). Germline V gene sequence: CDR1 MGHRA, CDR2 YSYEKL. The V end was cut by 0 bases, the J end by 2 bases, with 12 bases between. The CDR3 loop spans 16 amino acids. The CDR3 region has the DNA TGCGCCAGCAGCCAAGATTTGGGGGCAGACACAGATACGCAGTATTTT. Translated: CASSQDLGADTDTQYF.

This clone was observed a few times. V and J are TRBV2 and TRBJ2-1, with 10 bases fitting TRBD2. The J segment lost 5 bases and the V segment lost 6 bases, leaving 7 bases of the junction unmatched. From germline, CDR1 is SNHLY and CDR2 FYNNEI. This CDR3 spans 15 amino acids. CDR3 amino acids: CASRTLAGLHNEQFF. In nucleotides, the CDR3 is TGTGCCAGCAGGACACTAGCGGGGCTCCACAATGAGCAGTTCTTC. The whole variable domain, filled in from reference TRBV2 and TRBJ2-1, reads EPEVTQTPSHQVTQMGQEVILRCVPISNHLYFYWYRQILGQKVEFLVSFYNNEISEKSEIFDDQFSVERPDGSNFTLKIRSTKLEDSAMYFCASRTLAGLHNEQFFGPGTRLTVL.